This TCR beta chain is from a study of spatial heterogeneity in lung cancer. Study observations and caveats: In tumors, expanded intratumoral alpha and beta TCR counts tracked mutation counts.

This clonotype was counted ten times or more. Its target is unknown. TCRdb reprocessed the 5' RACE reads via MiXCR and lists one record per CDR3 protein. Here the sample spans 15,000 to 20,000 distinct CDR3 sequences, under 7% being singletons. V lost 4 bases and J lost 5; bases outside the gene matches: 20. This CDR3 is built from 20 residues. The germline V gene encodes CDR1 SNHLY and CDR2 FYNNEI. Time point denoted: sample taken at primary tumor resection. Unsorted whole RNA from tumor, nontumor lung or frozen PBMC underwent sequencing. This clonotype was obtained from a female donor with early-stage non-small cell lung cancer. The material was lung tumor tissue, obtained at surgery. The gene calls are TRBV2 and TRBJ1-5; 10 nucleotides line up with TRBD1. CDR3 sequence: CASSAPRGTGAHSIHQPQHF. CDR3 bases: TGTGCCAGCAGTGCCCCCCGAGGGACAGGGGCACATAGCATCCATCAGCCCCAGCATTTT. Full variable domain (outside the CDR3, taken from reference TRBV2 and TRBJ1-5): EPEVTQTPSHQVTQMGQEVILRCVPISNHLYFYWYRQILGQKVEFLVSFYNNEISEKSEIFDDQFSVERPDGSNFTLKIRSTKLEDSAMYFCASSAPRGTGAHSIHQPQHFGDGTRLSIL.